This TCR beta chain is from a study of coeliac disease. Whole-study results and caveats: Lamina propria and intraepithelial cell fractions may contain each other's cells. Control samples showed higher TRB and TRG clonality than intraepithelial and lamina propria samples in active celiac disease.

With respect to this clone: The antigen remains unidentified.

Profiling relied on immunoSEQ multiplex PCR, and the TCRdb table lists in-frame clones only, not all of them. The repertoire holds 3,500 to 4,500 clones, with around 62% as singletons. With 2 bases clipped from V and 10 bases from J, the junction kept 9 bases outside the gene matches. In germline, CDR1 is MNHNY, CDR2 SVGAGI (reference sequence). The CDR3 runs 14 residues. The genes are TRBV6-6 and TRBJ2-3, with TRBD2 matching over 7 bases. The origin of this receptor is a woman aged 18 to 35 with active celiac disease. The sample consisted of intraepithelial lymphocytes from the gut. As DNA, the CDR3 is TGTGCCAGCAGTTACGGTGCTAGCGGTGAGCCGCAGTATTTT. This sequence encodes CASSYGASGEPQYF.